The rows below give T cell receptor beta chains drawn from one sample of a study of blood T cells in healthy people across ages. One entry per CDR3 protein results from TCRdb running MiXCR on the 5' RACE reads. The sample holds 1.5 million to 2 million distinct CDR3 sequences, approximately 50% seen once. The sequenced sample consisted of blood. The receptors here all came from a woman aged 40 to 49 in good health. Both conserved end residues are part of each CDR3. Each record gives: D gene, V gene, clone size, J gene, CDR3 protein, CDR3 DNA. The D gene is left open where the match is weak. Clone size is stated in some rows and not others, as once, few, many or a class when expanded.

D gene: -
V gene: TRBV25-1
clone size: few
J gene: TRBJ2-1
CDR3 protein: CASSSTVYEQFF
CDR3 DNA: TGTGCCAGCAGTTCGACAGTTTATGAGCAGTTCTTC

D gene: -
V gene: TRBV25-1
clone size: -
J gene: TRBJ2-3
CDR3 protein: CASGKGVGSDTQYF
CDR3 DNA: TGTGCCTCGGGTAAAGGGGTAGGGTCAGATACGCAGTATTTT

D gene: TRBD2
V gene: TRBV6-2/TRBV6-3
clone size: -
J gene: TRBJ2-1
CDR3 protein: CASRELGTSPYNEQFF
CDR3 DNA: TGTGCCAGCAGGGAGCTCGGGACTAGCCCTTACAATGAGCAGTTCTTC

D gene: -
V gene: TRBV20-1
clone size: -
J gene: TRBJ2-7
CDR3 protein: CSTGRSSYEQYF
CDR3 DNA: TGCAGTACTGGACGGAGCTCCTACGAGCAGTACTTC

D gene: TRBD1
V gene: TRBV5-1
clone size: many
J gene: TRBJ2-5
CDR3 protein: CASSLGQGARETQYF
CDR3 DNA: TGCGCCAGCAGCCTCGGACAGGGGGCAAGAGAGACCCAGTACTTC

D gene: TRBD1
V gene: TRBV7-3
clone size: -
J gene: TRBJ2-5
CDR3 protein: CASSLNPRTGGKETQYF
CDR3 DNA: TGTGCCAGCAGCTTAAATCCCAGGACAGGGGGTAAAGAGACCCAGTACTTC

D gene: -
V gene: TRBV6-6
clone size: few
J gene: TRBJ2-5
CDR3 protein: CASTQPYQETQYF
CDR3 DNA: TGTGCCAGCACACAACCCTACCAAGAGACCCAGTACTTC

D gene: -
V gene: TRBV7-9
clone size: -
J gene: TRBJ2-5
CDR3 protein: CASSERGGPQETQYF
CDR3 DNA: TGTGCCAGCAGCGAAAGGGGGGGTCCGCAAGAGACCCAGTACTTC

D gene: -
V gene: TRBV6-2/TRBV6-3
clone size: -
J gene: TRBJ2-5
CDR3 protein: CARSYSQTQYF
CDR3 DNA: TGTGCCCGCAGTTACTCGCAGACCCAGTACTTC

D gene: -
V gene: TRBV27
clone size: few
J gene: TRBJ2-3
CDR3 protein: CASSLSGPRGTDTQYF
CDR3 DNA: TGTGCCAGCAGTTTATCGGGCCCTCGGGGCACAGATACGCAGTATTTT

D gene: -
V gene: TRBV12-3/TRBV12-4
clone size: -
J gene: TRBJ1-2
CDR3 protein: CASRPDRHYGYTF
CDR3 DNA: TGTGCCAGCAGACCAGACAGGCACTATGGCTACACCTTC

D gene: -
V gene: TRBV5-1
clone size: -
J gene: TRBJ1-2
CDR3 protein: CVSSLGTLYTF
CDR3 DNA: TGCGTCAGCAGCTTGGGGACGCTCTACACCTTC

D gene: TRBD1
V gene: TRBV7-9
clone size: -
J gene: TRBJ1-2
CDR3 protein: CASSLVPDRGYGYTF
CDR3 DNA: TGTGCCAGCAGCTTAGTCCCGGACAGGGGTTACGGCTACACCTTC

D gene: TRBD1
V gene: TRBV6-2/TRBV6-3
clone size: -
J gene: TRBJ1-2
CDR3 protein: CASSPPGTGRHGYTF
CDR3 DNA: TGTGCCAGCAGTCCACCCGGGACAGGGCGTCATGGCTACACCTTC

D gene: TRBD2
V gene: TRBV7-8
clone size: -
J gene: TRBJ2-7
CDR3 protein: CASSLRGGLDEQYF
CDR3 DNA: TGTGCCAGCAGCTTACGGGGGGGCCTGGACGAGCAGTACTTC

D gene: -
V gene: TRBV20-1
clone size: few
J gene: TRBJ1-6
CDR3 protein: CSAPGLKEDSPLHF
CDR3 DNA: TGCAGTGCCCCCGGTCTGAAGGAGGATTCACCCCTCCACTTT

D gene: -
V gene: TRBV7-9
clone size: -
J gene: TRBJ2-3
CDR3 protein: CATSKVSTDTQYF
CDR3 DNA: TGTGCCACCAGCAAGGTTAGCACAGATACGCAGTATTTT

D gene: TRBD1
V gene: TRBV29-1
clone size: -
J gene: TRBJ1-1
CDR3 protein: CSVVPTYRGNTEAFF
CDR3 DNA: TGCAGCGTTGTTCCCACATACAGGGGGAACACTGAAGCTTTCTTT

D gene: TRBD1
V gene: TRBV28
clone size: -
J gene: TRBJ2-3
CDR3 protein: CASSPWDREKDTQYF
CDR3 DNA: TGTGCCAGCAGTCCCTGGGACAGGGAGAAAGATACGCAGTATTTT

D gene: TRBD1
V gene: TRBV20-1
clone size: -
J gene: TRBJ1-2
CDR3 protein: CSARSVNAVADRGYGYTF
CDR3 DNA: TGCAGTGCTCGCTCTGTAAATGCTGTGGCCGACAGGGGCTATGGCTACACCTTC

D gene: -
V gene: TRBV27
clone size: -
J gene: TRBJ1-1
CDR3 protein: CASSPYSNTEAFF
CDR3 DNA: TGTGCCAGCAGTCCATACTCGAACACTGAAGCTTTCTTT

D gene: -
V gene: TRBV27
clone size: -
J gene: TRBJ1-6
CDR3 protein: CASSPADRGRNSPLHF
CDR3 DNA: TGTGCCAGCAGTCCCGCTGACCGGGGGCGGAATTCACCCCTCCACTTT

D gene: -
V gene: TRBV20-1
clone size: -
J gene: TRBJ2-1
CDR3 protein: CSAPRVSPYEQFF
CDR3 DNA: TGCAGTGCTCCGCGCGTCTCTCCTTATGAGCAGTTCTTC

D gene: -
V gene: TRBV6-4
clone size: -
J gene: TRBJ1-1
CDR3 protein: CASRDVPGVAFF
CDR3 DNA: TGTGCCAGCAGAGACGTCCCGGGGGTAGCTTTCTTT

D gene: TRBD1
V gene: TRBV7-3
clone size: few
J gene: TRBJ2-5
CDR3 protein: CASSLRGQGETQYF
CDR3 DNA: TGTGCCAGCAGCTTACGGGGACAGGGGGAGACCCAGTACTTC

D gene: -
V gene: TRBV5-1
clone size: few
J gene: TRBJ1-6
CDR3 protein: CASSMDTFNSPLHF
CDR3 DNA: TGCGCCAGCAGCATGGACACCTTTAATTCACCCCTCCACTTT

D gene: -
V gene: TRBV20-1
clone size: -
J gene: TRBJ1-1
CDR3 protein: CSGVQGTEAFF
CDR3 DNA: TGCAGTGGTGTCCAAGGCACTGAAGCTTTCTTT

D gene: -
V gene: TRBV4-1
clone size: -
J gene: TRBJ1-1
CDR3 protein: CASSQDRTGRTEAFF
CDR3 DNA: TGCGCCAGCAGCCAAGATAGAACAGGGCGAACTGAAGCTTTCTTT

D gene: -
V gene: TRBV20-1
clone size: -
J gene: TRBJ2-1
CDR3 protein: CSAWGDSYNEQFF
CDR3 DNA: TGCAGTGCTTGGGGGGACAGCTACAATGAGCAGTTCTTC

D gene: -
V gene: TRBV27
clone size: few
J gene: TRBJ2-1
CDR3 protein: CASSLGEWEGVYNEQFF
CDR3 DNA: TGTGCCAGCAGTTTAGGGGAGTGGGAGGGGGTTTACAATGAGCAGTTCTTC

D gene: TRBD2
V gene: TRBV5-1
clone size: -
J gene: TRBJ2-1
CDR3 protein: CASSWGTSEDNEQFF
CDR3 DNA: TGCGCCAGCAGCTGGGGGACTAGCGAGGACAATGAGCAGTTCTTC

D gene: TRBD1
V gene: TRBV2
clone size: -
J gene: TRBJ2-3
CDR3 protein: CASRIDRGSTDTQYF
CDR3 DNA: TGTGCCAGCAGGATTGACAGGGGTAGCACAGATACGCAGTATTTT